The T cell receptor (beta chain) described here comes from a study of radiotherapy plus CTLA-4 blockade in lung cancer. The repertoire was sequenced with immunoSEQ multiplex PCR; TCRdb's copy has only in-frame clones and lacks some. The sample consists of tens of thousands of clones, 75% to 85% of them appearing once. V was shortened by 2 bases and J by 5 bases, with 12 bases between the two germline ends. The CDR3 is 14 amino acids. Germline CDR1 reads MGHDK; CDR2 reads SYGVNS. The chain has TRBV25-1 and TRBJ1-2; possible D gene TRBD1, 6 bases. The TCR was taken from a human donor with non-small cell lung cancer who had a complete response to radiotherapy plus ipilimumab. The source material was peripheral blood, sampled from a patient treated with radiotherapy plus ipilimumab. In DNA, the CDR3 is TGTGCCAGCAGTGAAGGGGGCAGGGATTATGGCTACACCTTC. It codes for CASSEGGRDYGYTF.